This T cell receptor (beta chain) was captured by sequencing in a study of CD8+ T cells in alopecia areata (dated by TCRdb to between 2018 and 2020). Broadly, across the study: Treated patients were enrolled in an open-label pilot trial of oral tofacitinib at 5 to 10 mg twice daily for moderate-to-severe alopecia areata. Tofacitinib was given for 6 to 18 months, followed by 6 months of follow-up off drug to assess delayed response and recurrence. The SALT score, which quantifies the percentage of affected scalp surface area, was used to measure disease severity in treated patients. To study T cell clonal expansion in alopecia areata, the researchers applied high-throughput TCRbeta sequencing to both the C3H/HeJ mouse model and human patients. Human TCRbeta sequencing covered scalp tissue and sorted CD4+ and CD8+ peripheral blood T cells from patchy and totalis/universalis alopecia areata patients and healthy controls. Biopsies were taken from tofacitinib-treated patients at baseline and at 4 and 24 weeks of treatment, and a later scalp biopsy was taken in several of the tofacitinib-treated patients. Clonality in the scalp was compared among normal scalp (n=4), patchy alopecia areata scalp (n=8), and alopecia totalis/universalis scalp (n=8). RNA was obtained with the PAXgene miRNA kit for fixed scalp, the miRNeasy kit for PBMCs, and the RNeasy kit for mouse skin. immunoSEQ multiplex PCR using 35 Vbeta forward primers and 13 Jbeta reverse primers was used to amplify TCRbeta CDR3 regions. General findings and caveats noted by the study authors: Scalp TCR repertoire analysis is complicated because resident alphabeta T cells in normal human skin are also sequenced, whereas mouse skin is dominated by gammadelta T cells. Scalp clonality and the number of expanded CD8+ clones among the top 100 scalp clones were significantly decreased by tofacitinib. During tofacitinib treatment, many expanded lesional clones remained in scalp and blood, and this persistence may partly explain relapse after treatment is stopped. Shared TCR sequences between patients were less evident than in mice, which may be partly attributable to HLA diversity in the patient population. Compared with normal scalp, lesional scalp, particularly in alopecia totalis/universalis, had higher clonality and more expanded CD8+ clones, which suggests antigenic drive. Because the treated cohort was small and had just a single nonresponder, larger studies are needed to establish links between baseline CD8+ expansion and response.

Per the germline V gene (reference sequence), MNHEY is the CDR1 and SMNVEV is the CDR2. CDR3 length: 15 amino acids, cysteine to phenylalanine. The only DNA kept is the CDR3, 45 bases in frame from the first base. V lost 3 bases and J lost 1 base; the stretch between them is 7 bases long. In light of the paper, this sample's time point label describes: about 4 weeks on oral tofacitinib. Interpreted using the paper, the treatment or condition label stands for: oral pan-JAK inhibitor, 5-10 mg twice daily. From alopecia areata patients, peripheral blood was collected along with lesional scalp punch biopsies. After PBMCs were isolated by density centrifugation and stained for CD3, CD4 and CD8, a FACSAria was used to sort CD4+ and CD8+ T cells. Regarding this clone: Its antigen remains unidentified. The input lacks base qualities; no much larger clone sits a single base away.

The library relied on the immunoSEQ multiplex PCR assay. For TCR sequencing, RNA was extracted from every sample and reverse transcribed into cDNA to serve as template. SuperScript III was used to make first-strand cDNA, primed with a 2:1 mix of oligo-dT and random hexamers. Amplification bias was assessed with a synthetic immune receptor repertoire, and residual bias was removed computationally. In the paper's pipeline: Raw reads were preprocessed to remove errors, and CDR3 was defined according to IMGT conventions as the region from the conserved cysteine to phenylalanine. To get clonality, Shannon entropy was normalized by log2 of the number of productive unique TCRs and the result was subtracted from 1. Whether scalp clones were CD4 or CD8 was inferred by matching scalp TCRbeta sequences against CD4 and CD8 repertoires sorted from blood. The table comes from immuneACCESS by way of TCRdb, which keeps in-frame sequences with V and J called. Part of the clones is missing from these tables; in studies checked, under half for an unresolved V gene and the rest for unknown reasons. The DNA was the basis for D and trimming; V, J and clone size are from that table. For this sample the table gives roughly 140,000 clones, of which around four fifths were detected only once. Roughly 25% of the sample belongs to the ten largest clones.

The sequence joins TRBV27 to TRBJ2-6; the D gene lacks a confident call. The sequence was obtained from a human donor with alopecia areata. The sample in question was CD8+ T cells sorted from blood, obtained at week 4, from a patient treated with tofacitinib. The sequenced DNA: TGTGCCAGCAGTTTCGCCCTATCTGGGGCCAACGTCCTGACTTTC. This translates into CASSFALSGANVLTF.